A single sample is the source of the 14 T cell receptor beta chains below, sequenced in a study of CD8 T cells in ankylosing spondylitis. Study-level results: Ankylosing spondylitis blood appeared to be characterized by a TCR beta motif of several highly homologous variants.

One entry per CDR3 protein, called by TCRdb with MiXCR from the 5' RACE reads. Altogether 800,000 to 900,000 distinct CDR3 sequences are present, about 12% being singletons, with the ten largest covering about 0.5%. Their antigen targets remain unknown. Sequencing was done on a sample of blood, either unsorted or a sorted T cell fraction (not recorded which). The source is a male donor with ankylosing spondylitis.

The chain links TRBV7-9 to TRBJ2-5; 9 positions agree with TRBD1. CDR3 length equals 17 residues. J gave up 5 bases and V 5 bases, and 15 bases lay outside the gene matches. Per the germline V gene, CDR1 is SEHNR and CDR2 is FQNEAQ (reference sequence). CDR3 sequence reads: CASSRWVSGQGLETQYF. The CDR3, as DNA: TGTGCCAGCAGCCGTTGGGTGTCGGGACAGGGACTTGAGACCCAGTACTTC.

This chain connects TRBV5-6 to TRBJ1-1, with TRBD1 as a possible D gene (5 bases). Germline V gene data show CDR1 as SGHDT and CDR2 as YYEEEE. The CDR3 covers 15 residues. Trimming removed 5 bases from V and 3 bases from J, with 17 bases in between. The CDR3 DNA reads TGTGCCAGCAGGAATGACAGCTATACGCACACTGAAGCTTTCTTT. Amino acid sequence: CASRNDSYTHTEAFF.

The chain carries TRBV20-1 and TRBJ2-7; the D is unclear. Germline assignment: CDR1 DFQATT and CDR2 SNEGSKA (reference sequence). CDR3 length: 13 amino acids. The germline V and J ends were trimmed by 1 base and 3 bases, with 10 bases remaining between them. Here the CDR3 DNA reads TGCAGTGCTAGAGCCGCCGACTTCTACGAGCAGTACTTC. Protein sequence: CSARAADFYEQYF.

The table lists this clonotype with a few counts. This chain connects TRBV5-1 to TRBJ1-1; no definite D call. Germline V CDR1 and CDR2: SGHRS, YFSETQ. The CDR3 is made up of 14 amino acids. V lost 4 bases and J 2 bases, leaving 12 bases between the germline ends. The CDR3 DNA reads as TGCGCCAGCAGCGCCGACGGGTCAAACACTGAAGCTTTCTTT. This sequence encodes CASSADGSNTEAFF.

The chain is built from TRBV7-6 and TRBJ2-7; possibly TRBD2 for D (6 bases). From germline, CDR1 is SGHVS and CDR2 FNYEAQ. V was shortened by 6 bases and J by 0 bases, with 15 bases between the two germline ends. The CDR3 has 15 residues. The DNA for the CDR3 is TGTGCCAGCAGGCCCCAGGCGGGGAGCTCCTACGAGCAGTACTTC. It codes for CASRPQAGSSYEQYF.

This chain connects TRBV24-1 to TRBJ1-1; no firm D call. In germline, CDR1 is KGHDR, CDR2 SFDVKD. V gave up 5 bases and J gave up 1 base, with 7 bases separating them. This CDR3 spans 13 amino acids. CDR3 bases: TGTGCCACCAGTGTCGGGTCGAACACTGAAGCTTTCTTT. Translating it yields CATSVGSNTEAFF.

This clonotype was counted between two and nine times. This rearrangement joins TRBV7-2 to TRBJ1-6, with D unclear. The CDR3 totals 12 residues. Looked up from germline, CDR1 is SGHTA and CDR2 is FQGNSA. Trimming stripped 5 bases from V and 15 bases from J, with 14 bases between. The CDR3 reads CASSLDSWVLHF. CDR3 bases: TGTGCCAGCAGCCTAGATAGTTGGGTCCTCCACTTT.

The chain is built from TRBV29-1 and TRBJ2-6, with D uncertain. The CDR3 loop spans 12 amino acids. With 4 bases removed from V and 2 bases from J, the gap between germline ends came to 3 bases. Germline V gives CDR1 SQVTM, CDR2 ANQGSEA. The CDR3 is CSVVTGANVLTF. The CDR3 DNA reads TGCAGCGTTGTCACTGGGGCCAACGTCCTGACTTTC.

The gene calls are TRBV27 and TRBJ1-5; TRBD1 is a possible D gene (6 bases). This CDR3 region has 17 residues. Germline-derived CDR1 and CDR2 are MNHEY and SMNVEV (reference sequence). The V gene lost 4 bases and the J gene lost 4 bases, with 20 bases spanning the gap. The CDR3 DNA follows: TGTGCCAGCAGTTCGATCTACTCCGGGACATATAATCAGCCCCAGCATTTT. This encodes CASSSIYSGTYNQPQHF.

This clonotype was seen repeatedly, ten times or more. The V call is TRBV5-1, the J call TRBJ1-5; D might be TRBD1 (6 bases). Germline V CDR1 and CDR2: SGHRS, YFSETQ. V shed 4 bases and J shed 0 bases, with 11 bases lying between them. This CDR3 has 15 amino acids. Here the CDR3 reads CASSTGTNSNQPQHF. The DNA for the CDR3 is TGCGCCAGCAGCACCGGGACAAATAGCAATCAGCCCCAGCATTTT.

The table lists this clonotype with many counts. The V and J genes are TRBV27 and TRBJ2-1; no clear D. V lost 7 bases and J lost 4, with 17 bases in between. Germline V gene data show CDR1 as MNHEY and CDR2 as SMNVEV (reference sequence). The CDR3 spans 15 residues. The CDR3 DNA reads as TGTGCCAGCATGGAGTCTCGGGCTTTATACAATGAGCAGTTCTTC. Protein: CASMESRALYNEQFF.

The chain recombines TRBV15 with TRBJ1-6, with no clear D. Between the trimmed V and J ends, which lost 1 base and 7 bases, there was a span of 8 bases. The CDR3 consists of 14 residues. Germline V lookup: CDR1 LNHNV, CDR2 YYDKDF (reference sequence). CDR3 in DNA: TGTGCCACCAGCAGAGTGGAGCCGAATTCACCCCTCCACTTT. It translates to CATSRVEPNSPLHF.

This clonotype occurred a few times. This sequence joins TRBV20-1 and TRBJ2-5; TRBD2 might be the D (6 bases). Deletions cut 7 bases from V and 5 bases from J, with 17 bases between. This CDR3 spans 13 amino acids. Germline CDR1 reads DFQATT; CDR2 reads SNEGSKA (reference sequence). Here the CDR3 DNA reads TGCAGTGGCGGGGCGAGGGGAGCGGAGACCCAGTACTTC. Protein sequence: CSGGARGAETQYF.

This clonotype was seen a few times. This chain joins TRBV15 and TRBJ2-5, with D tentatively TRBD2 (6 bases). This CDR3 contains 12 residues. Trimming removed 1 base at V and 8 bases at J, with 8 bases between. CDR1 and CDR2 (germline): LNHNV, YYDKDF (reference sequence). The CDR3 nucleotides read TGTGCCACCAGCAGAGTGGGGGGAACCCAGTACTTC. Translating it yields CATSRVGGTQYF. The full variable domain, its missing parts supplied by reference TRBV15 and TRBJ2-5, is DAMVIQNPRYQVTQFGKPVTLSCSQTLNHNVMYWYQQKSSQAPKLLFHYYDKDFNNEADTPDNFQSRRPNTSFCFLDIRSPGLGDTAMYLCATSRVGGTQYFGPGTRLLVL.